The 7 T cell receptor beta chains below come from one sample, sequenced in a study of CD8+ T cells in alopecia areata. Markers including CD4, CD8alpha, NKG2D and NKG2ACE guided sorting of pooled cutaneous lymph node cells. RNA extraction and reverse transcription yielded cDNA as sequencing template. Using immunoSEQ multiplex PCR, the repertoire was profiled, and TCRdb retains in-frame clones only, with some absent. The specimen gives under 350,000 clones without singletons; the ten biggest hold approximately 1.2%. Sequencing was carried out using CD4+ T cells sorted from a lymph node. The receptors come from a C3H/HeJ mouse with alopecia areata. This strain has MHC haplotype H2-k.

Comment on this clone: The genes and germline here are from mouse. The DNA ends 4 residues before the CDR3 does, and the rest of the CDR3 is filled in from the germline J gene. The chain recombines TRBV31 with TRBJ1-2, with no clear D. The germline gives CDR1 GKSSPN, CDR2 SITVG. Trimming cost V 3 bases and J 0 bases, with 8 bases left between them. The length of the CDR3 is 13 residues. This CDR3 is CAWSLHSNSDYTF. The covered CDR3 bases are TGTGCCTGGAGCCTACATTCAAACTCC. Full variable domain (remainder filled in from reference TRBV31 and TRBJ1-2): AQTIHQWPVAEIKAVGSPLSLGCTIKGKSSPNLYWYWQATGGTLQQLFYSITVGQVESVVQLNLSASRPKDDQFILSTEKLLLSHSGFYLCAWSLHSNSDYTFGSGTRLLVI.

About this clone itself: The listed genes are named as in mouse. The sequenced fragment ends 4 residues before the CDR3 boundary, so the rest is inferred from the germline J gene. The rearrangement links TRBV5 to TRBJ2-3, with 8 bases aligning to TRBD1. V dropped 4 bases and J dropped 0; count of bases not matched to a gene: 6. The CDR3 has 16 amino acids. The germline V gene has CDR1 LGHNA and CDR2 YNLKQL (reference sequence). CDR3 DNA (partial): TGTGCCAGCAGCCCTCGACAGGGGACTAGTGCAGAA. Protein product: CASSPRQGTSAE. The whole CDR3 is CASSPRQGTSAETLYF.

Note on this clone: Any gene name here is a mouse gene name. Different DNA sequences within this sample yield the same CDR3. CDR3 DNA, as far as it was read: TGTGCCAGCAGTGATGCGGGTGGGGAC. It translates to CASSDAGGD. The whole CDR3 reads CASSDAGGDTQYF. The rearrangement uses TRBV13-1 and TRBJ2-5; D unresolved. Read data end 4 residues before the CDR3 end; the end is taken from the germline J gene. The CDR3 runs 13 residues. Germline loops: CDR1 NSHNY, CDR2 SYGAGN.

Concerning this clone: Gene names are mouse gene names. The missing CDR3 end, 4 residues past where the read stops, is filled in from the germline J gene. Within the sample, other DNA sequences also encode this same CDR3. The J gene is TRBJ2-7, the V gene TRBV19; 7 bases line up with TRBD1. In germline, CDR1 is FNHDT, CDR2 SITEND (reference sequence). The V and J ends lost 4 bases and 2 bases, in that order; junction bases with no gene match: 0. CDR3 length equals 12 residues. CDR3 bases read: TGTGCCAGCAGTCAGGGGGCCTAT. Translation: CASSQGAY. The whole CDR3 protein is CASSQGAYEQYF. Based on the CDR3 plus reference TRBV19 and TRBJ2-7, the full variable domain is GGIITQTPKFLIGQEGQKLTLKCQQNFNHDTMYWYRQDSGKGLRLIYYSITENDLQKGDLSEGYDASREKKSSFSLTVTSAQKNEMAVFLCASSQGAYEQYFGPGTRLTVL.

This clone was seen a handful of times. The gene names given are mouse names. The read terminates 4 residues ahead of where the CDR3 ends, so the germline J gene completes it. In the same sample, other DNA sequences code for this CDR3. V and J are TRBV31 and TRBJ2-3, with D perhaps matching TRBD2 (5 bases). The CDR3 is 14 amino acids. Trimming removed 1 base at V and 0 bases at J, with 8 bases between. Germline CDR1 GKSSPN, CDR2 SITVG. CDR3 amino acids: CAWSPWGSAETLYF. The sequenced CDR3 bases are TGTGCCTGGAGTCCTTGGGGTAGTGCAGAA.

To note about this clone: Germline and genes: mouse. The covered CDR3 bases are TGTGCCAGCAGCGACACAGGGGGCGCCTAT. This codes for CASSDTGGAY. The full CDR3 sequence reads CASSDTGGAYEQYF. The rearrangement uses TRBV5 and TRBJ2-7, with 9 bases that match TRBD1. The read is 4 residues too short to cover the CDR3 end, so that end is filled in from the germline J gene. J gave up 2 bases and V 5 bases, and 4 bases lay outside the gene matches. The germline V gene encodes CDR1 LGHNA and CDR2 YNLKQL (reference sequence). CDR3 length: 14 residues.

This clone was seen at least ten times. Genes and germline come from the mouse. The read gets to within 4 residues of the CDR3 end, and the germline J gene fills in the rest. The chain joins TRBV17 to TRBJ2-1, with 8 bases aligning to TRBD2. With 3 bases clipped from V and 3 bases from J, the junction kept 1 base outside the gene matches. The CDR3 is 14 amino acids. Germline V gene data show CDR1 as MNHDT and CDR2 as YYDKIL. The CDR3 DNA, read in part, is TGTGCTAGCAGTAGTGGGGGGGGCTATGCT. Protein product: CASSSGGGYA. From start to end, the CDR3 is CASSSGGGYAEQFF.